The 25 T cell receptor beta chains given below trace back to one sample, sequenced in a study of blood T cell repertoires in COVID-19. Sequencing used immunoSEQ multiplex PCR; TCRdb keeps in-frame clones, though not all of them. In the table there are roughly 54,000 clones, 86% of which are singletons. Source material: peripheral blood. These receptors were obtained from a woman aged 60-75 years with acute or convalescent COVID-19.

The chain combines TRBV2 with TRBJ2-7; maybe TRBD1 (6 bases). The CDR3 length is 13 residues. Germline V lookup: CDR1 SNHLY, CDR2 FYNNEI. Between the trimmed V and J ends, which lost 6 bases and 3 bases, there was a span of 12 bases. CDR3 residues: CASSFQGSYEQYF. DNA of the CDR3: TGTGCCAGCAGCTTTCAGGGGAGCTACGAGCAGTACTTC.

This clone was observed once. This chain joins TRBV4-1 and TRBJ1-4; weak D call: TRBD1 (5 bases). The CDR3 contains 14 residues. Looked up from germline, CDR1 is MGHRA and CDR2 is YSYEKL. Trimming cost V 4 bases and J 4 bases, with 10 bases left between them. The CDR3 DNA is TGCGCCAGCAGCCCTGACGGGGGTAATGAAAAACTGTTTTTT. This encodes CASSPDGGNEKLFF.

This clone was picked up one time. The V gene is TRBV9, the J gene TRBJ2-3; tentative D call: TRBD1 (7 bases). The CDR3 totals 16 residues. V was shortened by 4 bases and J by 5 bases, with 20 bases between the two germline ends. Germline loops: CDR1 SGDLS, CDR2 YYNGEE. The CDR3 DNA reads TGTGCCAGCAGCCGTTCGGGCAGGGGGGCGGGAGATACGCAGTATTTT. It is translated as CASSRSGRGAGDTQYF.

The gene calls are TRBV5-1 and TRBJ1-4; 8 positions match TRBD1. The CDR3 totals 14 residues. The germline V gene encodes CDR1 SGHRS and CDR2 YFSETQ. V trimming: 4 bases; J trimming: 8 bases; junction bases outside the gene matches: 7. In DNA, the CDR3 is TGCGCCAGCAGCCCGGACAGGGTGGGCGAAAAACTGTTTTTT. Its protein is CASSPDRVGEKLFF. Looking up the rest from reference TRBV5-1 and TRBJ1-4 gives the full variable domain: KAGVTQTPRYLIKTRGQQVTLSCSPISGHRSVSWYQQTPGQGLQFLFEYFSETQRNKGNFPGRFSGRQFSNSRSEMNVSTLELGDSALYLCASSPDRVGEKLFFGSGTQLSVL.

V is TRBV9 and J is TRBJ1-6; D gene ambiguous. The CDR3 covers 17 residues. Trimming removed 4 bases from V and 0 bases from J, with 14 bases in between. Germline CDR1 reads SGDLS; CDR2 reads YYNGEE. The DNA for the CDR3 is TGTGCCAGCAGCCCCTCCCCCTGGAGCTCCTATAATTCACCCCTCCACTTT. Encoded protein: CASSPSPWSSYNSPLHF.

This clone was picked up a small number of times. This chain links TRBV4-2 with TRBJ1-2, with 9 positions matching TRBD1. The trim removed 0 bases at V and 4 bases at J, leaving 3 bases unmatched. Per germline, CDR1 LGHNA and CDR2 YNFKEQ. The CDR3 loop spans 15 amino acids. CDR3 sequence reads: CASSQEVGQGYGYTF. The CDR3 nucleotides are TGTGCCAGCAGCCAAGAAGTGGGACAGGGCTATGGCTACACCTTC.

The rearrangement links TRBV7-9 to TRBJ1-1, with TRBD1 matching 7 bases. This CDR3 region has 14 residues. Germline V CDR1 and CDR2: SEHNR, FQNEAQ (reference sequence). The J segment lost 2 bases and the V segment lost 7 bases, leaving 7 bases of the junction unmatched. The CDR3 sequence is CASMTGTVNTEAFF. DNA of the CDR3: TGTGCCAGCATGACAGGGACTGTTAACACTGAAGCTTTCTTT.

The chain is built from TRBV5-4 and TRBJ2-5, with 9 nucleotides matching TRBD2. Germline CDR1 and CDR2: SGHNT and YYREEE (reference sequence). Unmatched junction bases numbered 4, after V lost 0 bases and J lost 1 base. The CDR3 covers 16 residues. The CDR3 sequence: CASSLGTSAIQETQYF. In DNA, the CDR3 is TGTGCCAGCAGCTTGGGGACTAGCGCAATCCAAGAGACCCAGTACTTC.

In its sample, this clone was seen once. The chain joins TRBV19 to TRBJ1-2; 10 bases map to TRBD1. The CDR3 has 17 amino acids. The V gene end was trimmed by 5 bases and the J gene end by 1 base; junction bases not matched to a gene: 10. The germline CDR1 and CDR2 sequences are LNHDA and SQIVND (reference sequence). CDR3 sequence reads: CASSRFLGTGDNYGYTF. The CDR3 nucleotides are TGTGCCAGTAGTCGGTTTTTAGGGACAGGGGATAACTATGGCTACACCTTC.

The rearrangement links TRBV9 to TRBJ2-1; 13 bases align to TRBD2. The V gene's germline CDR1 is SGDLS and CDR2 YYNGEE. CDR3 size: 16 residues. The J segment lost 4 bases and the V segment lost 0 bases, leaving 1 base of the junction unmatched. The CDR3 sequence: CASSVGGLAGYNEQFF. CDR3 DNA sequence: TGTGCCAGCAGCGTAGGGGGACTAGCGGGATACAATGAGCAGTTCTTC. The full variable domain, in which reference TRBV9 and TRBJ2-1 provide the parts outside the CDR3, is DSGVTQTPKHLITATGQRVTLRCSPRSGDLSVYWYQQSLDQGLQFLIQYYNGEERAKGNILERFSAQQFPDLHSELNLSSLELGDSALYFCASSVGGLAGYNEQFFGPGTRLTVL.

The gene calls are TRBV6-6 and TRBJ2-2, with D possibly TRBD1 on 6 matching bases. The CDR3 extends over 16 amino acids. Trimming stripped 6 bases from V and 13 bases from J, with 27 bases between. Germline loops: CDR1 MNHNY, CDR2 SVGAGI (reference sequence). CDR3 DNA: TGTGCCAGCAGGACAGGAAGATGGGACCTGGCAGATGTGCTGTTTTTT. Translated: CASRTGRWDLADVLFF.

The chain has TRBV4-1 and TRBJ2-7, with TRBD2 identical over 12 bases. V lost 5 bases and J lost 6; bases outside the gene matches: 11. Germline CDR1 and CDR2: MGHRA and YSYEKL. The CDR3 totals 16 residues. The CDR3 here is CASSAHSSGGAFEQYF. In DNA form, the CDR3 reads TGCGCCAGCAGCGCACACTCTAGCGGGGGGGCTTTCGAGCAGTACTTC.

The CDR3 is CASSLNRGTSGDHYEQYF. In nucleotides, the CDR3 is TGTGCCAGCAGCTTAAACCGAGGGACTAGCGGGGATCACTACGAGCAGTACTTC. The J gene is TRBJ2-7, the V gene TRBV7-3, with 13 bases fitting TRBD2. J lost 3 bases, V lost 1 base, and 9 bases had no gene match. This CDR3 is 18 amino acids long. Per the germline V gene, CDR1 is SGHTA and CDR2 is FQGTGA.

The chain links TRBV4-1 to TRBJ1-1; D not certain. In germline, CDR1 is MGHRA, CDR2 YSYEKL. The V and J ends lost 4 bases and 0 bases respectively, with 12 bases between them. This CDR3 comprises 15 residues. The CDR3 DNA reads as TGCGCCAGCAGCCCCCCCTTGAGTTTGAACACTGAAGCTTTCTTT. Protein: CASSPPLSLNTEAFF.

The chain has TRBV6-6 and TRBJ1-5, with 10 nucleotides matching TRBD1. The J segment lost 7 bases and the V segment lost 2 bases, leaving 8 bases of the junction unmatched. Germline CDR1 reads MNHNY; CDR2 reads SVGAGI (reference sequence). The CDR3 is 16 amino acids. The CDR3 sequence is CASSYTGTGAEQPQHF. CDR3 in DNA: TGTGCCAGCAGTTACACCGGGACAGGGGCTGAGCAGCCCCAGCATTTT.

The chain is built from TRBV24-1 and TRBJ1-5; 11 bases agree with TRBD1. Germline assignment: CDR1 KGHDR and CDR2 SFDVKD. V lost 4 bases to trimming and J lost 6 bases; unmatched junction nucleotides: 10. The CDR3 contains 17 residues. The CDR3 reads CATSDSGQGAQSQPQHF. For the CDR3, the DNA is TGTGCCACCAGTGACTCAGGACAGGGGGCGCAGAGTCAGCCCCAGCATTTT.

This clone was detected only a few times. V and J are TRBV10-3 and TRBJ1-2, with D hard to call. The CDR3 is 16 amino acids. The V end was cut by 6 bases, the J end by 7 bases, with 24 bases between. Germline-derived CDR1 and CDR2 are ENHRY and SYGVKD. CDR3 coding DNA: TGTGCCATCAGGGGAGAGGGAACGGTCTACGAGGTTGGCTACACCTTC. Its translation is CAIRGEGTVYEVGYTF.

The chain couples TRBV4-2 to TRBJ2-1, with D perhaps matching TRBD2 (6 bases). Per the germline V gene, CDR1 is LGHNA and CDR2 is YNFKEQ. The CDR3 contains 21 residues. The V and J ends lost 0 bases and 0 bases respectively, with 24 bases between them. This CDR3 is CASSQDSDRRVRGSSYNEQFF. The CDR3 nucleotides read TGTGCCAGCAGCCAAGATAGTGACAGACGGGTCCGGGGGAGCTCCTACAATGAGCAGTTCTTC.

This chain connects TRBV6-2 or TRBV6-3 to TRBJ2-1; TRBD1 matches 10 bases. The length of the CDR3 is 17 residues. Germline V CDR1 and CDR2: MNHEY, SVGEGT. With 2 bases clipped from V and 0 bases from J, the junction kept 4 bases outside the gene matches. The CDR3 region has the DNA TGTGCCAGCAGTTACCTGCGGACAGGGGGCTCCTACAATGAGCAGTTCTTC. Translation: CASSYLRTGGSYNEQFF.

V usage is TRBV7-2 and J usage is TRBJ1-5; D may be TRBD1 (5 bases). CDR1 and CDR2 from the germline V gene are SGHTA and FQGNSA. Between the trimmed V and J ends, which lost 2 bases and 3 bases, there was a span of 14 bases. This CDR3 has 16 residues. CDR3 DNA: TGTGCCAGCAGCTTAAACACAGGTCGGAACAATCAGCCCCAGCATTTT. The encoded protein is CASSLNTGRNNQPQHF.

The chain employs TRBV5-1 and TRBJ1-3; no definite D call. CDR1 and CDR2 (germline): SGHRS, YFSETQ. Trimming stripped 4 bases from V and 2 bases from J, with 7 bases between. The CDR3 runs to 13 residues. The CDR3 protein is CASSSQAGNTIYF. As DNA, the CDR3 is TGCGCCAGCAGCAGCCAGGCTGGAAACACCATATATTTT.

The V call is TRBV28, the J call TRBJ2-1; 7 positions agree with TRBD1. Per the germline V gene, CDR1 is MDHEN and CDR2 is SYDVKM. Trimming cost V 7 bases and J 0 bases; bases outside gene matches: 3. The CDR3 contains 14 residues. The chain's CDR3 is CASTSGGSYNEQFF. The CDR3 coding sequence is TGTGCCAGCACCTCAGGGGGCTCCTACAATGAGCAGTTCTTC.

V and J are TRBV18 and TRBJ2-7; TRBD2 is a possible D gene (6 bases). Germline V lookup: CDR1 KGHSH, CDR2 LQKENI. V was clipped by 3 bases and J by 1 base, with 16 bases between them. The CDR3 has 16 residues. CDR3 protein: CASSPSFGSASYEQYF. The DNA for the CDR3 is TGTGCCAGCTCACCCTCATTCGGGAGCGCGTCCTACGAGCAGTACTTC. Full variable domain (rest looked up from reference TRBV18 and TRBJ2-7): NAGVMQNPRHLVRRRGQEARLRCSPMKGHSHVYWYRQLPEEGLKFMVYLQKENIIDESGMPKERFSAEFPKEGPSILRIQQVVRGDSAAYFCASSPSFGSASYEQYFGPGTRLTVT.

The chain combines TRBV7-8 with TRBJ1-1, with 9 bases matching TRBD1. Germline CDR1 SGHVS, CDR2 FQNEAQ. This CDR3 has 18 residues. The J segment lost 0 bases and the V segment lost 1 base, leaving 9 bases of the junction unmatched. DNA of the CDR3: TGTGCCAGCAGCTTAGGAGGGGGACAGGGAAAAATGAACACTGAAGCTTTCTTT. It encodes CASSLGGGQGKMNTEAFF.

This chain uses TRBV7-9 with TRBJ2-5; TRBD1 is a possible D gene (6 bases). Trimming took off 2 bases at V and 5 bases at J, with 12 bases between the two ends. Germline-derived CDR1 and CDR2 are SEHNR and FQNEAQ (reference sequence). This CDR3 comprises 14 residues. The CDR3 sequence is CASSLSRGLETQYF. In nucleotides, the CDR3 is TGTGCCAGCAGCTTATCGAGGGGGTTGGAGACCCAGTACTTC.